This passage covers 8 T cell receptor beta chains from one sample sequenced in a study of OX40 agonist ivuxolimab in advanced cancers. Data came from immunoSEQ multiplex PCR; TCRdb stores just in-frame clones and leaves some out. Here the sample spans over 85,000 clones, approximately 88% being singletons. Material: CD4+ or CD8+ T cells sorted from blood, obtained in a trial of the OX40 agonist ivuxolimab. All receptors derive from an adult with an advanced solid tumor such as melanoma, head and neck, liver or kidney cancer.

The CDR3 sequence: CASSQVRQNYYGYTF. In DNA, the CDR3 is TGCGCCAGCAGCCAAGTGCGGCAGAACTACTATGGCTACACCTTC. The rearrangement joins TRBV4-3 to TRBJ1-2; D gene uncertain. This CDR3 spans 15 amino acids. Looked up from germline, CDR1 is LGHNA and CDR2 is YSLEER. The V and J ends lost 1 base and 3 bases respectively, with 12 bases between them.

The V and J genes are TRBV7-3 and TRBJ1-1; D uncertain. The CDR3 totals 13 residues. Trimming stripped 0 bases from V and 7 bases from J, with 9 bases between. CDR1 is SGHTA and CDR2 is FQGTGA in the germline V gene. The CDR3 DNA reads as TGTGCCAGCAGCTTAACCACTACCGGTGAAGCTTTCTTT. Residues: CASSLTTTGEAFF.

The V gene is TRBV5-4, the J gene TRBJ1-2, with 9 bases that match TRBD1. The CDR3 has 15 residues. Germline lookup yields CDR1 SGHNT and CDR2 YYREEE (reference sequence). V shed 4 bases and J 5 bases; nucleotides not matched to a gene: 9. The CDR3 protein is CASSLGTGTGYGYTF. In DNA, the CDR3 is TGTGCCAGCAGCCTAGGAACCGGGACAGGGTATGGCTACACCTTC.

The CDR3 coding sequence is TGTGCCAGCTCATATGACACATACACAGATACGCAGTATTTT. This translates into CASSYDTYTDTQYF. The rearrangement joins TRBV18 to TRBJ2-3; unclear D gene. V was clipped by 5 bases and J by 2 bases, with 11 bases between them. Germline values: CDR1 KGHSH, CDR2 LQKENI. This CDR3 is 14 amino acids long.

The genes are TRBV7-8 and TRBJ1-1; TRBD1 might be the D (6 bases). Per the germline V gene, CDR1 is SGHVS and CDR2 is FQNEAQ. V lost 5 bases and J 0 bases, leaving 10 bases between the germline ends. The CDR3 sequence is 14 residues long. In DNA form, the CDR3 reads TGTGCCAGCAGCGTCGACAGGATGAACACTGAAGCTTTCTTT. This sequence encodes CASSVDRMNTEAFF.

This sequence joins TRBV29-1 and TRBJ1-1; 7 bases match TRBD1. V was clipped by 2 bases and J by 1 base; unmatched bases: 4. The CDR3 totals 14 residues. Germline loops: CDR1 SQVTM, CDR2 ANQGSEA. This CDR3 reads CSVESTGRNTEAFF. The CDR3 nucleotides are TGCAGCGTTGAATCGACAGGGAGGAACACTGAAGCTTTCTTT.

The rearrangement uses TRBV19 and TRBJ2-7, with 9 bases fitting TRBD1. The trim removed 1 base at V and 5 bases at J, leaving 3 bases unmatched. The CDR3 is 14 amino acids. Germline loops: CDR1 LNHDA, CDR2 SQIVND (reference sequence). The CDR3 loop reads CASSIGTGVDEQYF. The CDR3 DNA is TGTGCCAGTAGTATAGGGACAGGGGTCGACGAGCAGTACTTC.

The rearrangement uses TRBV7-2 and TRBJ2-3; 8 bases map to TRBD1. V lost 3 bases, J lost 6 bases, and 8 bases stayed unmatched. From germline, CDR1 is SGHTA and CDR2 FQGNSA. The CDR3 extends over 15 amino acids. The CDR3 DNA sequence: TGTGCCAGCAGCTTCTCGGGACAGGAAAGGGATACGCAGTATTTT. Its translation is CASSFSGQERDTQYF.